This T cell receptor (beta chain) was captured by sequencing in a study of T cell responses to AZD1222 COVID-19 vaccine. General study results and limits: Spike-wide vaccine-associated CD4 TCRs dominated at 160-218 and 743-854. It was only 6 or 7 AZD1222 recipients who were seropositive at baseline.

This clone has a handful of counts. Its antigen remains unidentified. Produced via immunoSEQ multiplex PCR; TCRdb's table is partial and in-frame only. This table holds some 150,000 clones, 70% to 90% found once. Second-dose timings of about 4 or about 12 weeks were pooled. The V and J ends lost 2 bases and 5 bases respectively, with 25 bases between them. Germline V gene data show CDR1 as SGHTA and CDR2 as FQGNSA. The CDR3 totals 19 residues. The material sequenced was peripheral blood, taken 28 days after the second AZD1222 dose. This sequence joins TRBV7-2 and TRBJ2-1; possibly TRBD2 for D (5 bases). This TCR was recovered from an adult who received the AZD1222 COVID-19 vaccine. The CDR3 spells CASSLFPGNPYLVNNEQFF. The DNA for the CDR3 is TGTGCCAGCAGCTTATTCCCGGGGAACCCCTATTTGGTCAACAATGAGCAGTTCTTC.